The sample holds a few counts of the clone carrying this T cell receptor beta chain. The antigen remains unidentified. The authors drew roughly 9.8 milliliters of peripheral blood from each donor. These data come from a study of blood T cells in healthy people across ages. V dropped 1 base and J dropped 3 bases, with 7 bases sitting between them. The germline gives CDR1 SGHTA, CDR2 FQGNSA. This CDR3 region has 14 residues. The authors ran a second PCR of about 6 to 11 cycles using a sample-barcoded 5' primer and a J-beta primer mix. MiXCR, run by TCRdb on the 5' RACE reads, gives a single entry per CDR3 protein. The table shows 720,000 or so distinct CDR3 sequences, with 40% to 50% occurring only once. Findings of the study overall: Diversity estimates from one million T cells were considered underestimates. Compared with aged donors, long-lived donors showed fewer expanded clones, suggesting selection.

The chain couples TRBV7-2 to TRBJ1-3; D uncertain. The TCR was taken from an elderly man in good health. Sequencing was performed on blood. The chain's CDR3 is CASSLERIGNTIYF. Written as DNA, the CDR3 is TGTGCCAGCAGCTTAGAACGGATTGGAAACACCATATATTTT. Together with reference TRBV7-2 and TRBJ1-3, the CDR3 gives the full variable domain: GAGVSQSPSNKVTEKGKDVELRCDPISGHTALYWYRQSLGQGLEFLIYFQGNSAPDKSGLPSDRFSAERTGGSVSTLTIQRTQQEDSAVYLCASSLERIGNTIYFGEGSWLTVV.